These 24 T cell receptor beta chains share one sample of origin, sequenced in a study of T cell repertoires in cytomegalovirus infection. TCRdb ran MiXCR on the reads and lists one entry per CDR3 protein. The sample carries approximately 500,000 distinct CDR3 sequences, 16% recorded once. Sequencing input: CD8+ T cells from PBMCs. All receptors derive from a human donor in good health (CMV status not recorded). Some clones in this sample may be carry-over from other donors' samples.

This chain links TRBV5-4 with TRBJ2-3; D call uncertain. Trimming left V 1 base short and J 4 bases short, with 13 bases between. Germline assignment: CDR1 SGHNT and CDR2 YYREEE (reference sequence). This CDR3 region has 15 residues. CDR3 region: CASSLIEPGADTQYF. DNA of the CDR3: TGTGCCAGCAGCTTGATCGAGCCTGGGGCAGATACGCAGTATTTT.

This clonotype occurred many times. The chain uses TRBV6-5 and TRBJ1-1, with TRBD1 matching over 9 bases. CDR3 length: 20 amino acids. The germline gives CDR1 MNHEY, CDR2 SVGAGI. Trimming at V came to 2 bases and at J to 6 bases, leaving 22 bases not matched to a gene. The CDR3: CASSYLVVGTGRSRGAEAFF. DNA for the CDR3: TGTGCCAGCAGTTACCTAGTTGTTGGGACAGGGAGGTCTCGGGGCGCTGAAGCTTTCTTT.

This clonotype was recorded at least ten times. This chain links TRBV7-9 with TRBJ1-1; no clear D gene. Germline V gene lookup returns CDR1 SEHNR and CDR2 FQNEAQ (reference sequence). The length of the CDR3 is 15 residues. V was trimmed by 4 bases and J by 2 bases, leaving 14 bases between them. The CDR3: CASSSPTESNTEAFF. DNA for the CDR3: TGTGCCAGCAGCTCACCCACTGAAAGTAACACTGAAGCTTTCTTT.

The rearrangement joins TRBV6-5 to TRBJ2-1; D is ambiguous. This CDR3 contains 16 residues. V lost 2 bases, J lost 9 bases, and 20 bases lay in between. The germline V gene encodes CDR1 MNHEY and CDR2 SVGAGI. CDR3 in DNA: TGTGCCAGCAGTTACGACGGAAGCGTCCCGCCCCGTGAGCAGTTCTTC. Amino acids: CASSYDGSVPPREQFF.

To note about this clonotype: The conserved final phenylalanine or tryptophan is absent from the CDR3, which likely points to a read error. The rearrangement uses TRBV7-2 and TRBJ1-2; 7 bases align to TRBD1. Losses at the gene ends were 6 bases for V and 4 bases for J; bases not matched to a gene: 8. This CDR3 region has 14 residues. Germline V gene data show CDR1 as SGHTA and CDR2 as FQGNSA. The CDR3 DNA reads TGTGCCAGCAGTTTCGGACAGGCCCCCTATGGCTACACCGTC. Translation gives CASSFGQAPYGYTV.

J is TRBJ2-2 and V is TRBV6-1; tentative D call: TRBD2 (6 bases). The CDR3 extends over 17 amino acids. The V gene's germline CDR1 is MNHNS and CDR2 SASEGT. CDR3 amino acids: CDTPRGRGTSNTGELFF. The CDR3 bases are TGTGACACCCCCCGTGGGCGGGGTACTTCGAACACCGGGGAGCTGTTTTTT.

This clonotype appeared once. One end of the junction is discordant with germline, which a read error may explain. The rearrangement links TRBV4-2 to TRBJ1-3, with D hard to call. Looked up from germline, CDR1 is LGHNA and CDR2 is YNFKEQ. The CDR3 is 14 amino acids. The DNA of the CDR3 is TGTGCCAGCAGCCAAGATGGCTCTGGAAACATCATATATTTT. Residues: CASSQDGSGNIIYF.

The chain links TRBV6-2 or TRBV6-3 to TRBJ1-1; perhaps TRBD1 as D (6 bases). CDR3 length: 15 residues. V gave up 6 bases and J gave up 0 bases, with 14 bases separating them. The germline V gene encodes CDR1 MNHEY and CDR2 SVGEGT. This CDR3 is CASSYRGHMNTEAFF. CDR3 DNA sequence: TGTGCCAGCAGCTACCGGGGACATATGAACACTGAAGCTTTCTTT.

This clonotype was counted a few times. The chain combines TRBV19 with TRBJ2-1; no definite D call. This CDR3 region has 15 residues. The germline CDR1 and CDR2 sequences are LNHDA and SQIVND (reference sequence). Trimming stripped 3 bases from V and 7 bases from J, with 16 bases between. The CDR3 nucleotides are TGTGCCAGTAGTATCCACACCCGCAGAGGAAATGAGCAGTTCTTC. Its translation: CASSIHTRRGNEQFF.

This clonotype was counted only a few times. The chain has TRBV19 and TRBJ2-7; TRBD2 matches at 7 bases. The CDR3 runs 15 residues. Germline CDR1 LNHDA, CDR2 SQIVND (reference sequence). The V gene end was trimmed by 6 bases and the J gene end by 1 base; junction bases not matched to a gene: 9. In nucleotides, the CDR3 is TGTGCCAGTAGCAATTTCGCGGGAGTTTCCTACGAGCAGTACTTC. Translated: CASSNFAGVSYEQYF.

This clonotype was observed many times. V usage is TRBV25-1 and J usage is TRBJ2-7; D might be TRBD2 (5 bases). V gave up 4 bases and J gave up 1 base, with 11 bases separating them. CDR1 is MGHDK, CDR2 SYGVNS, per germline. The CDR3 covers 14 residues. CDR3 sequence: CASSGRGWSYEQYF. CDR3 in DNA: TGTGCCAGCAGTGGCCGCGGGTGGTCCTACGAGCAGTACTTC.

Points on this clonotype: The CDR3 does not end in the conserved phenylalanine or tryptophan, so this is likely a read error. The chain is built from TRBV6-6 and TRBJ1-5; no clear D. CDR3 length: 14 residues. Germline CDR1 reads MNHNY; CDR2 reads SVGAGI (reference sequence). The CDR3 nucleotides are TGTGCAAGCAACGAAGTGGGTGGAAATCAGCCCCAGCATTTG. Translating gives CASNEVGGNQPQHL.

This clonotype came up a few times. This rearrangement joins TRBV4-2 to TRBJ1-5; D is possibly TRBD1 (6 bases). Germline CDR1 LGHNA, CDR2 YNFKEQ. This CDR3 is 16 amino acids long. V was cut by 0 bases and J by 2 bases, with 11 bases left in between. The CDR3 nucleotides are TGTGCCAGCAGCCAAGAATGGGGGGCCCGCAATCAGCCCCAGCATTTT. This gives the protein CASSQEWGARNQPQHF.

This clonotype was counted many times. This chain connects TRBV2 to TRBJ2-1, with D tentatively TRBD1 (5 bases). The germline gives CDR1 SNHLY, CDR2 FYNNEI. V gave up 3 bases and J gave up 0 bases, with 12 bases separating them. This CDR3 region has 16 residues. CDR3: CASSDIGESSYNEQFF. CDR3 nucleotides: TGTGCCAGCAGTGATATAGGGGAAAGCTCCTACAATGAGCAGTTCTTC.

This chain joins TRBV20-1 and TRBJ1-2; D is ambiguous. The germline CDR1 and CDR2 sequences are DFQATT and SNEGSKA (reference sequence). The CDR3 totals 11 residues. With 0 bases removed from V and 6 bases from J, the gap between germline ends came to 5 bases. This CDR3 is CSARDLDGYTF. The CDR3 nucleotides are TGCAGTGCTAGAGATTTGGATGGCTACACCTTC.

The chain links TRBV9 to TRBJ2-7; TRBD2 aligns across 10 bases. The CDR3 runs to 14 residues. The ends lost 3 bases at V and 2 bases at J; junction bases unmatched: 2. The germline CDR1 and CDR2 sequences are SGDLS and YYNGEE. Here the CDR3 reads CASSDSGGPYEQYF. CDR3 DNA sequence: TGTGCCAGCAGCGATAGCGGGGGGCCCTACGAGCAGTACTTC.

This clonotype was counted ten times or more. This chain uses TRBV28 with TRBJ2-5; TRBD2 matches 11 bases. The V segment lost 3 bases and the J segment 4 bases; nucleotides outside the gene matches: 4. This CDR3 has 15 amino acids. CDR1 and CDR2 from the germline V gene are MDHEN and SYDVKM. The CDR3 loop reads CASSFRLAGLETQYF. CDR3 coding DNA: TGTGCCAGCAGTTTCCGACTAGCGGGATTAGAGACCCAGTACTTC.

Many counts were recorded for this clonotype. The rearrangement links TRBV25-1 to TRBJ1-3; D possibly corresponds to TRBD1 (6 bases). V shed 0 bases and J shed 0 bases, with 15 bases lying between them. Germline V gives CDR1 MGHDK, CDR2 SYGVNS. The CDR3 loop spans 18 amino acids. CDR3 coding DNA: TGTGCCAGCAGTGAATACCGGCGGGGGGCTAGCTCTGGAAACACCATATATTTT. Amino acid sequence: CASSEYRRGASSGNTIYF.

In this sample, this clonotype turned up many times. The CDR3 bases are TGCGCCAGCAGCCAAGAAATGGCCGCTAACTATGGCTACACCTTC. The encoded protein is CASSQEMAANYGYTF. This chain connects TRBV4-1 to TRBJ1-2; D is ambiguous. Germline V gene data show CDR1 as MGHRA and CDR2 as YSYEKL. The CDR3 contains 15 residues. V was cut by 0 bases and J by 0 bases, with 8 bases left in between.

This clonotype was counted only a few times. This chain uses TRBV9 with TRBJ2-5; 7 bases align to TRBD2. The germline CDR1 and CDR2 sequences are SGDLS and YYNGEE. The CDR3 covers 15 residues. V gave up 0 bases and J gave up 5 bases; unmatched junction bases: 7. The CDR3 here is CASSVAGGSVETQYF. The CDR3 DNA is TGTGCCAGCAGCGTAGCGGGCGGGAGTGTGGAGACCCAGTACTTC.

The chain employs TRBV6-4 and TRBJ2-2; the D is unclear. Trimming cost V 1 base and J 5 bases, with 8 bases left between them. Germline V lookup: CDR1 MRHNA, CDR2 SNTAGT. There are 14 residues in the CDR3. The CDR3 is CASSDLLGTGELFF. In nucleotides, the CDR3 is TGTGCCAGCAGTGACTTATTGGGAACCGGGGAGCTGTTTTTT.

The J gene is TRBJ2-7, the V gene TRBV6-4, with 8 bases identical to TRBD2. The CDR3 has 15 amino acids. Germline CDR1 and CDR2: MRHNA and SNTAGT. The V segment lost 4 bases and the J segment 2 bases; nucleotides outside the gene matches: 7. CDR3 coding DNA: TGTGCCAGCAGTGTCCGACTAGCGCCGACCTACGAGCAGTACTTC. Amino acids: CASSVRLAPTYEQYF.

In this sample, this clonotype turned up a few times. The chain recombines TRBV27 with TRBJ1-6; 7 bases align to TRBD1. CDR1 is MNHEY and CDR2 is SMNVEV in the germline V gene (reference sequence). The CDR3 has 16 residues. The trim removed 6 bases at V and 8 bases at J, leaving 13 bases unmatched. The CDR3 loop is CASSPLPTGPDSPLHF. The DNA of the CDR3 is TGTGCCAGCAGCCCTCTCCCGACAGGGCCAGATTCACCCCTCCACTTT.

Regarding this clonotype: One end of the junction varies from germline; a read error may be responsible. The gene calls are TRBV15 and TRBJ2-7, with 9 positions matching TRBD2. CDR1 is LNHNV and CDR2 is YYDKDF in the germline V gene (reference sequence). CDR3 length equals 15 residues. CDR3 bases: TGTGCCACCAGCAGTCCTGGACTAGCGTCCTACGTGCAGTACTTC. It codes for CATSSPGLASYVQYF.